This TCR beta chain is from a study of shared clonotypes between healthy human individuals. The wider study: Donors, aged 18 to 49, were a couple of women and three men.

CDR1 and CDR2 from the germline V gene are ENHRY and SYGVKD. This CDR3 is built from 15 residues. V was clipped by 4 bases and J by 6 bases, with 16 bases between them. Assay used: immunoSEQ multiplex PCR; TCRdb lists only in-frame clones, some missing. There are around 2.3 million clones in the sample; approximately 96% occur only once, and roughly 0.13% lies in the top ten. The receptor comes from a man between 18 and 29 years old in good health. The sequencing sample was made of naive CD4+ T cells sorted from blood. Described subset: CD45RA+ positively selected. The V call is TRBV10-3, the J call TRBJ1-5; D perhaps matches TRBD1 (5 bases). The chain's CDR3 is CAISASPGGGQPQHF. The CDR3 bases are TGTGCCATCAGTGCTAGCCCCGGTGGGGGTCAGCCCCAGCATTTT.